The rows below give T cell receptor beta chains drawn from one sample of a study of T cell responses to AZD1222 COVID-19 vaccine. Assay used: immunoSEQ multiplex PCR; TCRdb lists only in-frame clones, some missing. The table lists 170,000 or so clones, 90% of them singletons. The source was peripheral blood, collected on day 0 of AZD1222 vaccination. The receptors derive from an adult in good health. Each CDR3 is given with its conserved first and last residue. Each record gives: J gene, V gene, D gene, clone size, CDR3 protein, CDR3 DNA. The D gene is left open where the match is weak. Size values are once, few and many counts, or a class for expanded clones, and some rows have none.

j_gene: TRBJ1-2; v_gene: TRBV29-1; d_gene: .; abundance: .; CDR3aa: CSVGGGVAVNTF; CDR3nt: TGCAGCGTTGGAGGAGGGGTGGCAGTAAACACCTTC
j_gene: TRBJ1-4; v_gene: TRBV14; d_gene: .; abundance: .; CDR3aa: CASSQVFGAMNEKLFF; CDR3nt: TGTGCCAGCAGCCAAGTTTTTGGGGCGATGAATGAAAAACTGTTTTTT
j_gene: TRBJ2-1; v_gene: TRBV28; d_gene: .; abundance: few; CDR3aa: CASSLSTGRAYNEQFF; CDR3nt: TGTGCCAGCAGTTTATCCACAGGGAGGGCGTACAATGAGCAGTTCTTC
j_gene: TRBJ2-7; v_gene: TRBV11-3; d_gene: TRBD1; abundance: .; CDR3aa: CASSFRDSYEQYF; CDR3nt: TGTGCCAGCAGCTTTAGGGACAGTTACGAGCAGTACTTC
j_gene: TRBJ1-5; v_gene: TRBV19; d_gene: .; abundance: .; CDR3aa: CASSIRVPTQPQHF; CDR3nt: TGTGCCAGTAGTATCCGGGTCCCCACTCAGCCCCAGCATTTT
j_gene: TRBJ1-6; v_gene: TRBV5-4; d_gene: .; abundance: .; CDR3aa: CASSLTGYNSPLHF; CDR3nt: TGTGCCAGCAGCTTAACAGGCTATAATTCACCCCTCCACTTT
j_gene: TRBJ1-1; v_gene: TRBV7-9; d_gene: TRBD1; abundance: many; CDR3aa: CASSWGQASKAFF; CDR3nt: TGTGCCAGCAGCTGGGGACAGGCGTCAAAAGCTTTCTTT
j_gene: TRBJ1-5; v_gene: TRBV25-1; d_gene: .; abundance: .; CDR3aa: CASSPQGNQPQHF; CDR3nt: TGTGCCAGCAGTCCCCAGGGGAATCAGCCCCAGCATTTT
j_gene: TRBJ1-2; v_gene: TRBV28; d_gene: TRBD1; abundance: once; CDR3aa: CASSPPGTGGRNYGYTF; CDR3nt: TGTGCCAGCAGTCCCCCCGGGACAGGGGGTCGTAACTATGGCTACACCTTC
j_gene: TRBJ1-5; v_gene: TRBV3-1/TRBV3-2; d_gene: .; abundance: .; CDR3aa: CASSQEMGASPQHF; CDR3nt: TGTGCCAGCAGCCAAGAAATGGGGGCCTCGCCCCAGCATTTT
j_gene: TRBJ1-3; v_gene: TRBV28; d_gene: TRBD1; abundance: .; CDR3aa: CASRPGTVGNTIYF; CDR3nt: TGTGCCAGCAGACCCGGGACAGTCGGAAACACCATATATTTT
j_gene: TRBJ2-1; v_gene: TRBV19; d_gene: TRBD1; abundance: .; CDR3aa: CASSMGTGIGNEQFF; CDR3nt: TGTGCCAGTAGTATGGGGACAGGGATTGGAAATGAGCAGTTCTTC
j_gene: TRBJ2-1; v_gene: TRBV6-1; d_gene: TRBD1; abundance: .; CDR3aa: CASSGLTGVSYNEQFF; CDR3nt: TGTGCCAGCAGTGGATTAACAGGGGTCTCCTACAATGAGCAGTTCTTC
j_gene: TRBJ1-5; v_gene: TRBV19; d_gene: TRBD1; abundance: .; CDR3aa: CASSSPGTELNQPQHF; CDR3nt: TGTGCCAGTAGTTCCCCAGGGACAGAACTCAATCAGCCCCAGCATTTT
j_gene: TRBJ2-3; v_gene: TRBV5-1; d_gene: .; abundance: .; CDR3aa: CASSPRAAPSTDTQYF; CDR3nt: TGCGCCAGCAGCCCCCGGGCAGCACCTAGCACAGATACGCAGTATTTT
j_gene: TRBJ2-7; v_gene: TRBV7-6; d_gene: .; abundance: .; CDR3aa: CASSPNSGGLPYEQYF; CDR3nt: TGTGCCAGCAGCCCAAACTCAGGGGGGCTTCCCTACGAGCAGTACTTC
j_gene: TRBJ2-3; v_gene: TRBV7-2; d_gene: .; abundance: .; CDR3aa: CASSLGVSDTQYF; CDR3nt: TGTGCCAGCAGCTTAGGGGTCTCAGATACGCAGTATTTT
j_gene: TRBJ1-2; v_gene: TRBV28; d_gene: .; abundance: .; CDR3aa: CASSSRGVHYGYTF; CDR3nt: TGTGCCAGCAGTTCGAGGGGCGTGCACTATGGCTACACCTTC
j_gene: TRBJ2-1; v_gene: TRBV27; d_gene: .; abundance: .; CDR3aa: CASSVYNEQFF; CDR3nt: TGTGCCAGCAGTGTCTACAATGAGCAGTTCTTC
j_gene: TRBJ2-5; v_gene: TRBV6-1; d_gene: .; abundance: .; CDR3aa: CASSEGYRQETQYF; CDR3nt: TGTGCCAGCAGTGAAGGTTACAGGCAAGAGACCCAGTACTTC
j_gene: TRBJ1-5; v_gene: TRBV9; d_gene: .; abundance: .; CDR3aa: CASSGPMDSSGEDQPQHF; CDR3nt: TGTGCCAGCAGCGGACCGATGGACAGTTCTGGAGAGGATCAGCCCCAGCATTTT
j_gene: TRBJ2-5; v_gene: TRBV5-1; d_gene: TRBD2; abundance: .; CDR3aa: CASSSGTSGVWETQYF; CDR3nt: TGCGCCAGCAGCTCCGGGACTAGCGGGGTCTGGGAGACCCAGTACTTC
j_gene: TRBJ2-5; v_gene: TRBV2; d_gene: .; abundance: .; CDR3aa: CASSASQGFQETQYF; CDR3nt: TGTGCCAGCTCCGCAAGTCAGGGCTTCCAAGAGACCCAGTACTTC
j_gene: TRBJ2-2; v_gene: TRBV11-3; d_gene: .; abundance: .; CDR3aa: CASSLVLGTGELFF; CDR3nt: TGTGCCAGCAGCTTGGTGCTGGGCACCGGGGAGCTGTTTTTT
j_gene: TRBJ2-1; v_gene: TRBV29-1; d_gene: .; abundance: once; CDR3aa: CSAGGSEQFF; CDR3nt: TGCAGCGCCGGAGGTAGCGAGCAGTTCTTC
j_gene: TRBJ2-1; v_gene: TRBV19; d_gene: TRBD1; abundance: .; CDR3aa: CASSPGQGPGEQFF; CDR3nt: TGTGCCAGTAGCCCGGGACAGGGGCCAGGTGAGCAGTTCTTC
j_gene: TRBJ1-1; v_gene: TRBV15; d_gene: TRBD1; abundance: .; CDR3aa: CATSRLRQGGTEAFF; CDR3nt: TGTGCCACCAGCAGGCTCCGACAGGGTGGGACTGAAGCTTTCTTT
j_gene: TRBJ1-1; v_gene: TRBV11-3; d_gene: .; abundance: .; CDR3aa: CASSPITGDGNTEAFF; CDR3nt: TGTGCCAGCAGCCCAATTACCGGGGATGGGAACACTGAAGCTTTCTTT
j_gene: TRBJ1-6; v_gene: TRBV12-3/TRBV12-4; d_gene: .; abundance: .; CDR3aa: CASKQPDSPLHF; CDR3nt: TGTGCCAGCAAACAGCCGGACTCACCCCTCCACTTT
j_gene: TRBJ1-2; v_gene: TRBV5-6; d_gene: TRBD1; abundance: .; CDR3aa: CASSPGTGVYGYTF; CDR3nt: TGTGCCAGCAGCCCCGGGACAGGCGTTTATGGCTACACCTTC
j_gene: TRBJ2-7; v_gene: TRBV5-5; d_gene: .; abundance: once; CDR3aa: CASSLDRGKLWEQYF; CDR3nt: TGTGCCAGCAGCTTGGATCGAGGGAAACTTTGGGAGCAGTACTTC
j_gene: TRBJ2-1; v_gene: TRBV9; d_gene: .; abundance: once; CDR3aa: CASSVGDPQRPNEQFF; CDR3nt: TGTGCCAGCAGCGTAGGGGATCCCCAACGGCCCAATGAGCAGTTCTTC
j_gene: TRBJ1-1; v_gene: TRBV6-5; d_gene: .; abundance: .; CDR3aa: CASSYEGDPEAFF; CDR3nt: TGTGCCAGCAGTTACGAGGGGGACCCTGAAGCTTTCTTT
j_gene: TRBJ1-2; v_gene: TRBV4-3; d_gene: .; abundance: .; CDR3aa: CASSQDLRGYTF; CDR3nt: TGCGCCAGCAGCCAAGATCTCCGGGGCTACACCTTC
j_gene: TRBJ2-7; v_gene: TRBV29-1; d_gene: .; abundance: once; CDR3aa: CSVLNGADYEQYF; CDR3nt: TGCAGCGTACTAAACGGTGCGGATTACGAGCAGTACTTC
j_gene: TRBJ1-1; v_gene: TRBV6-2/TRBV6-3; d_gene: .; abundance: .; CDR3aa: CASSETRKTEAFF; CDR3nt: TGTGCCAGCAGCGAAACGAGGAAAACTGAAGCTTTCTTT
j_gene: TRBJ1-2; v_gene: TRBV19; d_gene: TRBD1; abundance: .; CDR3aa: CASQTGTSFLGYTF; CDR3nt: TGTGCCAGCCAGACAGGGACCTCTTTTCTTGGCTACACCTTC
j_gene: TRBJ1-2; v_gene: TRBV6-1; d_gene: .; abundance: .; CDR3aa: CASSEGEEYYGYTF; CDR3nt: TGTGCCAGCAGTGAGGGGGAGGAGTACTATGGCTACACCTTC
j_gene: TRBJ1-5; v_gene: TRBV7-5; d_gene: .; abundance: .; CDR3aa: CARSPEVSQGFRRNQPQHF; CDR3nt: TGTGCCAGAAGCCCCGAAGTCTCACAGGGTTTTAGGCGCAATCAGCCCCAGCATTTT
j_gene: TRBJ1-2; v_gene: TRBV7-2; d_gene: TRBD1; abundance: .; CDR3aa: CASSSAGGTYGYTF; CDR3nt: TGTGCCAGCAGCTCCGCAGGGGGGACTTATGGCTACACCTTC
j_gene: TRBJ2-7; v_gene: TRBV11-2; d_gene: .; abundance: .; CDR3aa: CASSPPRYEQYF; CDR3nt: TGTGCCAGCAGCCCCCCCCGTTACGAGCAGTACTTC
j_gene: TRBJ1-5; v_gene: TRBV5-8; d_gene: .; abundance: .; CDR3aa: CASSLDRAGSGQPQHF; CDR3nt: TGTGCCAGCAGCTTGGACAGGGCGGGTTCAGGTCAGCCCCAGCATTTT
j_gene: TRBJ1-2; v_gene: TRBV9; d_gene: TRBD1; abundance: .; CDR3aa: CASSPPGQANYGYTF; CDR3nt: TGTGCCAGCAGCCCCCCGGGACAGGCAAACTATGGCTACACCTTC
j_gene: TRBJ2-3; v_gene: TRBV10-3; d_gene: .; abundance: .; CDR3aa: CAISGKEFTDTQYF; CDR3nt: TGTGCCATCAGTGGGAAGGAATTCACAGATACGCAGTATTTT
j_gene: TRBJ2-7; v_gene: TRBV29-1; d_gene: TRBD2; abundance: .; CDR3aa: CSVGWTSGDEQYF; CDR3nt: TGCAGCGTTGGGTGGACTAGCGGGGACGAGCAGTACTTC
j_gene: TRBJ1-2; v_gene: TRBV6-5; d_gene: TRBD1; abundance: .; CDR3aa: CASSFQGGGGYTF; CDR3nt: TGTGCCAGCAGTTTTCAGGGGGGCGGTGGCTACACCTTC
j_gene: TRBJ2-2; v_gene: TRBV7-7; d_gene: TRBD1; abundance: few; CDR3aa: CASSLGQGGTGELFF; CDR3nt: TGTGCTAGCAGCTTAGGACAGGGAGGCACCGGGGAGCTGTTTTTT
j_gene: TRBJ1-3; v_gene: TRBV24-1; d_gene: .; abundance: .; CDR3aa: CATSDPGNTIYF; CDR3nt: TGTGCCACCAGTGACCCTGGAAACACCATATATTTT
j_gene: TRBJ2-1; v_gene: TRBV6-2/TRBV6-3; d_gene: TRBD2; abundance: .; CDR3aa: CASSLAGGPNEQFF; CDR3nt: TGTGCCAGCAGTCTAGCGGGGGGGCCCAATGAGCAGTTCTTC
j_gene: TRBJ1-5; v_gene: TRBV10-3; d_gene: .; abundance: .; CDR3aa: CATVQGEGQPQHF; CDR3nt: TGTGCCACTGTACAGGGAGAGGGTCAGCCCCAGCATTTT
j_gene: TRBJ2-6; v_gene: TRBV19; d_gene: .; abundance: .; CDR3aa: CASNPYSGANVLTF; CDR3nt: TGTGCCAGCAATCCCTACTCTGGGGCCAACGTCCTGACTTTC